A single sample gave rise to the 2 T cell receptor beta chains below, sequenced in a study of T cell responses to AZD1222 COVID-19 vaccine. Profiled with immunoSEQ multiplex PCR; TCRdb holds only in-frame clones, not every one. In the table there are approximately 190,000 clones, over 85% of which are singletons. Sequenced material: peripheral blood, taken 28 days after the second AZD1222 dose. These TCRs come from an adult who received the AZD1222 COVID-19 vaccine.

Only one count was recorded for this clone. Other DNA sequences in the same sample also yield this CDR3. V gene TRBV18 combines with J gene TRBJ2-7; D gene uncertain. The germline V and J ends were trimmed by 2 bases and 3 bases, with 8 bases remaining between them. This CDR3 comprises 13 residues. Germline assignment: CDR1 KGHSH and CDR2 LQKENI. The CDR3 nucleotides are TGTGCCAGCTCACCAAGCGAGGACTACGAGCAGTACTTC. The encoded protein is CASSPSEDYEQYF. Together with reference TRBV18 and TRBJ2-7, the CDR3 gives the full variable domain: NAGVMQNPRHLVRRRGQEARLRCSPMKGHSHVYWYRQLPEEGLKFMVYLQKENIIDESGMPKERFSAEFPKEGPSILRIQQVVRGDSAAYFCASSPSEDYEQYFGPGTRLTVT.

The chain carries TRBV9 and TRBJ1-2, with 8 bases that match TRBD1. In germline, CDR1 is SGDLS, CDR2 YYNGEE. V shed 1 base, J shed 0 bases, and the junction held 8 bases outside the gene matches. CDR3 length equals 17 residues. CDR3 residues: CASSVSGTGGSNYGYTF. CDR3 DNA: TGTGCCAGCAGCGTATCCGGGACAGGAGGTTCTAACTATGGCTACACCTTC.